The present TCR beta chain was sequenced within a study of CD8+ T cells in alopecia areata. RNA was extracted and reverse transcribed into cDNA as the sequencing template. Libraries were prepared by immunoSEQ multiplex PCR; TCRdb keeps only in-frame clonotypes and omits some of them. The sample has about 110,000 clones, roughly 64% seen once. Details on this clone: The antigen remains undetermined.

Study-level points and caveats: Higher clonality was seen in lesional scalp than in normal scalp, especially in alopecia totalis/universalis.

The sample was CD8+ T cells sorted from blood. The TCR sequence derives from a human donor in good health.

The CDR3 DNA reads TGCGCCAGCAGCCAAGATAGGCAGCAAGAGACCCAGTACTTC. This sequence encodes CASSQDRQQETQYF. The chain employs TRBV4-3 and TRBJ2-5; D unclear. The germline V and J ends were trimmed by 0 bases and 2 bases, with 7 bases remaining between them. This CDR3 is built from 14 residues. CDR1 is LGHNA and CDR2 is YSLEER in the germline V gene.